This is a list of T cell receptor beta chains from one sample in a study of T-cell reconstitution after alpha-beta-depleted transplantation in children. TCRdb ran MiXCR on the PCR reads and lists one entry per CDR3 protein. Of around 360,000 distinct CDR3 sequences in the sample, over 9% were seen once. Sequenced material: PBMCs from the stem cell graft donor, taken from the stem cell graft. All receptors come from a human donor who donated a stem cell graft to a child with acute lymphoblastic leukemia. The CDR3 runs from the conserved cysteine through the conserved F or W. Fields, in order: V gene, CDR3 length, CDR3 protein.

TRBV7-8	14	CASSLEASGSQKYF
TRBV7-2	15	CASSFRLSGLYEQYF
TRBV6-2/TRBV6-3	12	CASSHGVQPQHF
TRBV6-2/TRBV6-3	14	CASSRPTSDGELFF
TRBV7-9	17	CASSLLNAPAGAYGYTF
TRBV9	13	CASSVGQGQPQHF
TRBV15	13	CATSRDNSYEQYF
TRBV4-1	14	CASSQLSSTHEQYF
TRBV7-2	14	CASSLEGGAETQYF
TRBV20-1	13	CSAWTSGRNEQFF
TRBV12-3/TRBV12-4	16	CASSLRVGAGNQPQHF
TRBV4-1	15	CASSYGQATNEKLFF
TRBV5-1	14	CASSPGGTYNEQFF
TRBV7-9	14	CASSPPRWNTEAFF
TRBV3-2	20	CASSSRHIAGRVYSTDTQYF
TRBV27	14	CASSWAGGAYEQYF
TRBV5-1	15	CASSIGPPGNSPLHF
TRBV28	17	CASSLGTSGPRTDTQYF
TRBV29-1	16	CSVALTGTGATGELFF
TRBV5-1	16	CASSIGTSGGYNEQFF
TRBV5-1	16	CASSRTGAPGANVLTF
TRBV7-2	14	CASSPTELNTEAFF
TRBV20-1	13	CSATGPPQETQYF
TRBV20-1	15	CSALPSGRPQETQYF
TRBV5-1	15	CASSETSGRGYEQYF
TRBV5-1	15	CASSLDTPGYNEQFF
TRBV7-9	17	CASSSRRGGSITDTQYF
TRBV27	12	CASSRPGGGYTF
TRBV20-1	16	CSARERDLLSYNEQFF
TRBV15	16	CATSSIRDASYNEQFF
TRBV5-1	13	CASSLEGQETQYF
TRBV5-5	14	CASSSTGVTDTQYF
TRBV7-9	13	CASSPSPDSLYVF
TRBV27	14	CASSPSSYNSPLHF
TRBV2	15	CASSAKGGKAGELFF
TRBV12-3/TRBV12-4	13	CASSQTGGTGYTF
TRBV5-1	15	CASSWGLAGGDEQFF
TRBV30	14	CAWSVGGRADTQYF
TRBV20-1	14	CSAREGLVAETQYF
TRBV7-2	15	CASSLGLTARHEQYF
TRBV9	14	CASSPPGGVGEQFF
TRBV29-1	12	CSATTGWNEQFF
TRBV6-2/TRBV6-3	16	CASRQQGLAATYEQYF
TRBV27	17	CASSSWLAVVSGNEQFF
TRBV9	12	CASSAGTDTQYF
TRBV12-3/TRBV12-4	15	CASSPRTEYNEKLFF
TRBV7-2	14	CASSLALGPYEQYF
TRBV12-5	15	CASGETSGEYNDQFF
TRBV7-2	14	CASSPRGLYQPQHF
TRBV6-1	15	CASSTLRVGGSPLHF
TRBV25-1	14	CASSETGYIQPQHF